Presented here are 7 T cell receptor beta chains from one specimen sequenced in a study of T cell responses to AZD1222 COVID-19 vaccine. Using immunoSEQ multiplex PCR, the repertoire was profiled, and TCRdb retains in-frame clones only, with some absent. The table lists roughly 100,000 clones, less than 95% of them singletons. The starting material was peripheral blood, obtained 28 days after the second AZD1222 dose. These receptors all come from an adult who received the AZD1222 COVID-19 vaccine.

The genes are TRBV6-2 or TRBV6-3 and TRBJ2-3; a weak D match, TRBD2 (5 bases). The CDR3 runs 18 residues. Trimming left V 2 bases short and J 2 bases short, with 20 bases between. Germline V gives CDR1 MNHEY, CDR2 SVGEGT. The chain's CDR3 is CASSYVPPLAFDTDTQYF. The CDR3, as DNA: TGTGCCAGCAGTTACGTTCCGCCCCTAGCTTTCGACACAGATACGCAGTATTTT.

This chain joins TRBV3-1 (or the pseudogene TRBV3-2) and TRBJ2-5; the D gene is possibly TRBD2 (5 bases). V gave up 1 base and J gave up 4 bases, with 7 bases separating them. The CDR3 has 13 amino acids. Germline V gene data show CDR1 as LGHDT and CDR2 as YNNKEL (reference sequence). The chain's CDR3 is CASSQVRGETQYF. The CDR3 region has the DNA TGTGCCAGCAGCCAAGTCCGGGGAGAGACCCAGTACTTC.

The chain employs TRBV9 and TRBJ2-4; 9 bases line up with TRBD1. CDR1 is SGDLS, CDR2 YYNGEE, per germline. The CDR3 totals 15 residues. The V and J ends lost 4 bases and 3 bases, in that order; junction bases with no gene match: 5. In DNA, the CDR3 is TGTGCCAGCAGCCGTGCGACAGGGGGCAAAAACATTCAGTACTTC. It encodes CASSRATGGKNIQYF. Full variable domain (remainder filled in from reference TRBV9 and TRBJ2-4): DSGVTQTPKHLITATGQRVTLRCSPRSGDLSVYWYQQSLDQGLQFLIQYYNGEERAKGNILERFSAQQFPDLHSELNLSSLELGDSALYFCASSRATGGKNIQYFGAGTRLSVL.

Only a few counts were recorded for this clone. The J gene is TRBJ1-4, the V gene TRBV6-1; perhaps TRBD1 as D (5 bases). Germline CDR1 reads MNHNS; CDR2 reads SASEGT. This CDR3 is 14 amino acids long. Between the trimmed V and J ends, which lost 0 bases and 4 bases, there was a span of 6 bases. The CDR3 sequence: CASSEAGGNEKLFF. The CDR3 DNA reads as TGTGCCAGCAGTGAAGCTGGGGGTAATGAAAAACTGTTTTTT.

The J gene is TRBJ2-7, the V gene TRBV7-9; 11 bases map to TRBD1. Looked up from germline, CDR1 is SEHNR and CDR2 is FQNEAQ (reference sequence). V gave up 4 bases and J gave up 5 bases; unmatched junction bases: 7. CDR3 length equals 15 residues. CDR3 region: CASSSDRGRLDEQYF. CDR3 in DNA: TGTGCCAGCAGCTCGGACAGGGGGCGTTTGGACGAGCAGTACTTC. The whole variable domain, filled in from reference TRBV7-9 and TRBJ2-7, reads DTGVSQNPRHKITKRGQNVTFRCDPISEHNRLYWYRQTLGQGPEFLTYFQNEAQLEKSRLLSDRFSAERPKGSFSTLEIQRTEQGDSAMYLCASSSDRGRLDEQYFGPGTRLTVT.

The rearrangement links TRBV23-1 to TRBJ2-3, with D possibly TRBD2 on 6 matching bases. TRBV23-1 is known as an ORF, though its function is uncertain. V was cut by 7 bases and J by 1 base, with 9 bases left in between. This CDR3 region has 13 residues. The CDR3 spells CASTWGGTDTQYF. In nucleotides, the CDR3 is TGCGCCAGCACCTGGGGGGGCACAGATACGCAGTATTTT.

J is TRBJ2-1 and V is TRBV10-3; 7 nucleotides line up with TRBD1. CDR3 length: 14 residues. Germline V gene data show CDR1 as ENHRY and CDR2 as SYGVKD. Trimming at V came to 6 bases and at J to 7 bases, leaving 9 bases not matched to a gene. The CDR3 coding sequence is TGTGCCATCAGAAGGACAGGAGGATTGAATGAGCAGTTCTTC. Its translation is CAIRRTGGLNEQFF.